These 7 T cell receptor beta chains share one sample of origin, sequenced in a study of response to subunit inactivated influenza vaccine. TCRdb ran MiXCR on the RT-PCR reads and lists one entry per CDR3 protein. This table has under 850,000 distinct CDR3 sequences, approximately 17% appearing once. The sequences come from PBMCs from blood, collected about 5 days after vaccination. Source of these receptors: a man aged 45 to 65 who received an inactivated influenza vaccine.

This clonotype has more than one count but fewer than ten. This chain joins TRBV11-2 and TRBJ2-7, with D uncertain. Germline V CDR1 and CDR2: SGHAT, FQNNGV. The V gene lost 0 bases and the J gene lost 3 bases, with 12 bases spanning the gap. There are 15 residues in the CDR3. The CDR3 is CASSLERTVVYEQYF. The CDR3, as DNA: TGTGCCAGCAGCTTAGAACGCACGGTCGTCTACGAGCAGTACTTC.

This clonotype was detected a few times. DNA of the CDR3: TGCAGTGCTACCTCCGGGGATGGCGGACTCCTTAGCACAGATACGCAGTATTTT. This translates into CSATSGDGGLLSTDTQYF. The chain employs TRBV20-1 and TRBJ2-3; tentatively, D is TRBD2 (5 bases). This CDR3 is built from 18 residues. The V and J ends lost 4 bases and 0 bases respectively, with 23 bases between them. Germline V gene lookup returns CDR1 DFQATT and CDR2 SNEGSKA (reference sequence).

This clonotype was counted only a few times. This chain joins TRBV20-1 and TRBJ1-1; no firm D call. The germline CDR1 and CDR2 sequences are DFQATT and SNEGSKA (reference sequence). The CDR3 has 13 amino acids. The V gene lost 3 bases and the J gene lost 0 bases, with 8 bases spanning the gap. The DNA of the CDR3 is TGCAGTGCTAGGGGCAGCGTGAACACTGAAGCTTTCTTT. Translation: CSARGSVNTEAFF.

The chain links TRBV15 to TRBJ2-7, with TRBD1 identical over 11 bases. Germline values: CDR1 LNHNV, CDR2 YYDKDF (reference sequence). The CDR3 is 13 amino acids. Losses at the gene ends were 8 bases for V and 7 bases for J; bases not matched to a gene: 7. As DNA, the CDR3 is TGTGCCACCGGAGGACAGGGGGCTCGGGAGCAGTACTTC. It encodes CATGGQGAREQYF.

The chain carries TRBV5-1 and TRBJ2-5, with D hard to call. The CDR3 sequence is 13 residues long. Germline V lookup: CDR1 SGHRS, CDR2 YFSETQ. Trimming took off 5 bases at V and 4 bases at J, with 12 bases between the two ends. The CDR3 region is CASSNSPGETQYF. The CDR3 region has the DNA TGCGCCAGCAGTAATTCCCCTGGAGAGACCCAGTACTTC.

This clonotype has a handful of counts. The chain carries TRBV20-1 and TRBJ2-3; 10 nucleotides line up with TRBD2. This CDR3 comprises 16 residues. The V gene end was trimmed by 6 bases and the J gene end by 4 bases; junction bases not matched to a gene: 13. The V gene's germline CDR1 is DFQATT and CDR2 SNEGSKA (reference sequence). The CDR3 DNA is TGCAGTGCCAAGCTCCTAGCGGGAGCTCGGGCAGATACGCAGTATTTT. Residues: CSAKLLAGARADTQYF.

A few counts support this clonotype. CDR3 nucleotide sequence: TGTGCCAGCAGCTTAGATGACAGGGTCACTGAAGCTTTCTTT. Residues: CASSLDDRVTEAFF. This sequence joins TRBV5-6 and TRBJ1-1; 7 nucleotides line up with TRBD1. Germline CDR1 reads SGHDT; CDR2 reads YYEEEE. Losses at the gene ends were 2 bases for V and 4 bases for J; bases not matched to a gene: 5. The CDR3 runs 14 residues.